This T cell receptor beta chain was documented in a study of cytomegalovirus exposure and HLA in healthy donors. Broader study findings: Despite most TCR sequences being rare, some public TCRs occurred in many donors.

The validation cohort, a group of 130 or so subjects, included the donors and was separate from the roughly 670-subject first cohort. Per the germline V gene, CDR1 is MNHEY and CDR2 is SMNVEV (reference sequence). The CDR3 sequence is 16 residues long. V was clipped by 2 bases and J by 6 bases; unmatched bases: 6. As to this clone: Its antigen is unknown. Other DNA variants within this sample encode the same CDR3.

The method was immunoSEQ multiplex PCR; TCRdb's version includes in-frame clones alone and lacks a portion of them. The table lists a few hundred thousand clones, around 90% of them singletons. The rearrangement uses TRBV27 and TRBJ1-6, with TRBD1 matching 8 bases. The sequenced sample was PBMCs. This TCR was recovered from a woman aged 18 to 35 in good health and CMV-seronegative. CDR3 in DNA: TGTGCCAGCAGTTTACAGGGGGCCGGTCGTAATTCACCCCTCCACTTT. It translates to CASSLQGAGRNSPLHF.